A selection of T cell receptor beta chains follows, all from one sample in a study of T cells in Graves' hyperthyroidism and ophthalmopathy. TCRdb reprocessed the multiplex PCR reads with MiXCR, giving one entry per CDR3 protein. The repertoire holds 500,000 or so distinct CDR3 sequences, with 16% as singletons. Sequencing was performed on blood. The receptors derive from a young woman with Graves' ophthalmopathy. Both conserved end residues are part of each CDR3. D genes are given only for firm matches. Not all rows give a size; the values are once, few, many and, for expanded clones, a class.

j_call: TRBJ2-7
d_call: NA
clone_size: many
cdr3_length: 16
v_call: TRBV6-6
cdr3_nt: TGTGCCAGCAGTTACAGGGACAGCTCCCAGGGAGGGGAGCAGTACTTC
cdr3_aa: CASSYRDSSQGGEQYF

j_call: TRBJ2-3
d_call: NA
clone_size: NA
cdr3_length: 13
v_call: TRBV11-2
cdr3_nt: TGTGCCAGCAGTCCGGGGGGCTTTGGCACGCAGTATTTT
cdr3_aa: CASSPGGFGTQYF

j_call: TRBJ2-7
d_call: NA
clone_size: many
cdr3_length: 13
v_call: TRBV30
cdr3_nt: TGTGCCTGGAGTGCCATTAACGTCGGAGAGCAGTACTTC
cdr3_aa: CAWSAINVGEQYF

j_call: TRBJ1-5
d_call: TRBD1
clone_size: NA
cdr3_length: 15
v_call: TRBV20-1
cdr3_nt: TGCAGTGCCCATCTGGGGACAGGGTACGATCAGCCCCAGCATTTT
cdr3_aa: CSAHLGTGYDQPQHF

j_call: TRBJ2-7
d_call: NA
clone_size: many
cdr3_length: 12
v_call: TRBV29-1
cdr3_nt: TGCAGCGTTGAGGACGGAGGCTACGAGCAGTACTTC
cdr3_aa: CSVEDGGYEQYF

j_call: TRBJ2-7
d_call: NA
clone_size: many
cdr3_length: 14
v_call: TRBV7-2
cdr3_nt: TGTGCCAGCAGCTTAGGACAGGCGCACCACGAGCAGTACTTC
cdr3_aa: CASSLGQAHHEQYF

j_call: TRBJ1-2
d_call: NA
clone_size: few
cdr3_length: 12
v_call: TRBV29-1
cdr3_nt: TGCAGCGTTGCGGGGGAGTCCTATGGCTACACCTTC
cdr3_aa: CSVAGESYGYTF

j_call: TRBJ1-3
d_call: NA
clone_size: few
cdr3_length: 13
v_call: TRBV20-1
cdr3_nt: TGCAGTGCTAGACCACCCTCTGGAAACACCATATATTTT
cdr3_aa: CSARPPSGNTIYF

j_call: TRBJ2-7
d_call: TRBD1
clone_size: many
cdr3_length: 15
v_call: TRBV28
cdr3_nt: TGTGCCAGCAGAATATCGGGACAGGGGAACAACGAGCAGTACTTC
cdr3_aa: CASRISGQGNNEQYF

j_call: TRBJ2-1
d_call: NA
clone_size: NA
cdr3_length: 12
v_call: TRBV24-1
cdr3_nt: TGTGCCACAGGGAATCTATACAATGAGCAGTTCTTC
cdr3_aa: CATGNLYNEQFF

j_call: TRBJ1-3
d_call: NA
clone_size: once
cdr3_length: 14
v_call: TRBV6-5
cdr3_nt: TGTGCCAGCAGTTACTCGCAGGGAGAAAACACCATATATTTT
cdr3_aa: CASSYSQGENTIYF

j_call: TRBJ2-5
d_call: NA
clone_size: NA
cdr3_length: 13
v_call: TRBV5-6
cdr3_nt: TGTGCCAGCAGCTTGGAACCGATCGGGACCCAGTACTTC
cdr3_aa: CASSLEPIGTQYF

j_call: TRBJ2-7
d_call: NA
clone_size: few
cdr3_length: 13
v_call: TRBV6-2/TRBV6-3
cdr3_nt: TGTGCCAGCTGTACCAAGCGTTACTACGAGCAGTACTTC
cdr3_aa: CASCTKRYYEQYF

j_call: TRBJ2-7
d_call: TRBD2
clone_size: NA
cdr3_length: 14
v_call: TRBV5-1
cdr3_nt: TGCGCCAGCAGCTTGGCGGCGGGAGTTGGCGAGCAGTACTTC
cdr3_aa: CASSLAAGVGEQYF

j_call: TRBJ2-3
d_call: TRBD2
clone_size: few
cdr3_length: 14
v_call: TRBV2
cdr3_nt: TGTGCCAGCAAGGGACTAGCCCTCACAGATACGCAGTATTTT
cdr3_aa: CASKGLALTDTQYF

j_call: TRBJ2-3
d_call: NA
clone_size: many
cdr3_length: 12
v_call: TRBV9
cdr3_nt: TGTGCCAGCTCGACCGCGACAGATACGCAGTATTTT
cdr3_aa: CASSTATDTQYF

j_call: TRBJ1-4
d_call: TRBD1
clone_size: many
cdr3_length: 16
v_call: TRBV7-8
cdr3_nt: TGTGCCAGCAGCCTTGGGACAGTGTCAACTAATGAAAAACTGTTTTTT
cdr3_aa: CASSLGTVSTNEKLFF

j_call: TRBJ1-2
d_call: TRBD1
clone_size: NA
cdr3_length: 15
v_call: TRBV28
cdr3_nt: TGTGCCAGCAGACTGGCGGGACAGGGTAACTATGGCTACACCTTC
cdr3_aa: CASRLAGQGNYGYTF

j_call: TRBJ1-2
d_call: NA
clone_size: many
cdr3_length: 14
v_call: TRBV7-3
cdr3_nt: TGTGCCAGCAGCCCGATGGGGGGGAGCTATGGCTACACCTTC
cdr3_aa: CASSPMGGSYGYTF

j_call: TRBJ1-5
d_call: NA
clone_size: few
cdr3_length: 14
v_call: TRBV7-6
cdr3_nt: TGTGCCAGCAGCTTATGGGACACCGATCAGCCCCAGCATTTT
cdr3_aa: CASSLWDTDQPQHF

j_call: TRBJ2-7
d_call: NA
clone_size: NA
cdr3_length: 14
v_call: TRBV6-2/TRBV6-3
cdr3_nt: TGTGCCAGCACCCGAACAGGGCCCTCCTACGAGCAGTACTTC
cdr3_aa: CASTRTGPSYEQYF

j_call: TRBJ1-2
d_call: NA
clone_size: many
cdr3_length: 13
v_call: TRBV5-8
cdr3_nt: TGTGCCAGCAGCTTTCCCGGTCACTATGGCTACACCTTC
cdr3_aa: CASSFPGHYGYTF

j_call: TRBJ2-7
d_call: TRBD2
clone_size: many
cdr3_length: 13
v_call: TRBV20-1
cdr3_nt: TGCAGTGCTTTACCCGGGACTAGGGAAGCGCAGTACTTC
cdr3_aa: CSALPGTREAQYF

j_call: TRBJ2-1
d_call: NA
clone_size: few
cdr3_length: 17
v_call: TRBV10-1
cdr3_nt: TGCGCCAGCAGTGAGTCTATCGGGCCCGGCCGCCCCAATGAGCAGTTCTTC
cdr3_aa: CASSESIGPGRPNEQFF

j_call: TRBJ1-6
d_call: NA
clone_size: NA
cdr3_length: 14
v_call: TRBV28
cdr3_nt: TGTGCCAGCAGTTTAGACAGTAAAAATTCACCCCTCCACTTT
cdr3_aa: CASSLDSKNSPLHF

j_call: TRBJ2-3
d_call: NA
clone_size: many
cdr3_length: 15
v_call: TRBV7-3
cdr3_nt: TGTGCCAGCAGCTTAACCGCGAGGGCCGTAGATACGCAGTATTTT
cdr3_aa: CASSLTARAVDTQYF

j_call: TRBJ2-7
d_call: TRBD1
clone_size: NA
cdr3_length: 14
v_call: TRBV29-1
cdr3_nt: TGCAGCGTTGCGCGGGGACAGGGGGCCTACGAGCAGTACTTC
cdr3_aa: CSVARGQGAYEQYF

j_call: TRBJ1-5
d_call: TRBD1
clone_size: NA
cdr3_length: 13
v_call: TRBV15
cdr3_nt: TGTGCCACCAGCGAGCACACAGGGGAGCCCCAGCATTTT
cdr3_aa: CATSEHTGEPQHF

j_call: TRBJ2-7
d_call: TRBD2
clone_size: many
cdr3_length: 19
v_call: TRBV28
cdr3_nt: TGTGCCAGCAGTTTACGTTCTAGGCTAGCGGGGGGGAGCTCCTACGAGCAGTACTTC
cdr3_aa: CASSLRSRLAGGSSYEQYF

j_call: TRBJ1-1
d_call: NA
clone_size: many
cdr3_length: 12
v_call: TRBV28
cdr3_nt: TGTGCCAGCAGTTTTAGGAACACTGAAGCTTTCTTT
cdr3_aa: CASSFRNTEAFF

j_call: TRBJ2-7
d_call: NA
clone_size: few
cdr3_length: 11
v_call: TRBV27
cdr3_nt: TGTGCCAGCCAGGGAGTATACGAGCAGTACTTC
cdr3_aa: CASQGVYEQYF

j_call: TRBJ2-5
d_call: TRBD1
clone_size: many
cdr3_length: 15
v_call: TRBV12-3/TRBV12-4
cdr3_nt: TGTGCCAGCAGTACCGGACAGGGGCTTCGAGAGACCCAGTACTTC
cdr3_aa: CASSTGQGLRETQYF

j_call: TRBJ2-4
d_call: NA
clone_size: many
cdr3_length: 19
v_call: TRBV2
cdr3_nt: TGTGCCAGCAGTGAGGAGTATTCTGGGGTTCTCCTAGCCAAAAACATTCAGTACTTC
cdr3_aa: CASSEEYSGVLLAKNIQYF

j_call: TRBJ1-2
d_call: NA
clone_size: NA
cdr3_length: 12
v_call: TRBV12-3/TRBV12-4
cdr3_nt: TGTGCCAGCGGGAGACCCGGATATGGCTACACCTTC
cdr3_aa: CASGRPGYGYTF

j_call: TRBJ2-7
d_call: NA
clone_size: many
cdr3_length: 14
v_call: TRBV28
cdr3_nt: TGTACCAGCAATTCCCAGGGGGGGCACTACGAGCAGTACTTC
cdr3_aa: CTSNSQGGHYEQYF

j_call: TRBJ2-2
d_call: NA
clone_size: many
cdr3_length: 15
v_call: TRBV11-2
cdr3_nt: TGTGCCAGCAGCTCGCACAGGGTCCGGACCGGGGAGCTGTTTTTT
cdr3_aa: CASSSHRVRTGELFF

j_call: TRBJ2-3
d_call: TRBD2
clone_size: NA
cdr3_length: 18
v_call: TRBV6-2/TRBV6-3
cdr3_nt: TGTGCCAGCAGAGCTCCGGGACTAGCCTTCCTGAGGGGCAATACGCAGTATTTT
cdr3_aa: CASRAPGLAFLRGNTQYF

j_call: TRBJ2-7
d_call: TRBD1
clone_size: many
cdr3_length: 13
v_call: TRBV6-1
cdr3_nt: TGTGCCAGCAGGGGACAGGGACTAAGGGAGCAGTACTTC
cdr3_aa: CASRGQGLREQYF

j_call: TRBJ2-1
d_call: NA
clone_size: NA
cdr3_length: 13
v_call: TRBV7-9
cdr3_nt: TGTGCCAGCAGCCCCACCGCCCGGGATGAGCAGTTCTTC
cdr3_aa: CASSPTARDEQFF

j_call: TRBJ2-3
d_call: TRBD2
clone_size: NA
cdr3_length: 17
v_call: TRBV4-3
cdr3_nt: TGCGCCAGCAGCCAGCTTTACAGAGCGGGAGCAGGTGATACGCAGTATTTT
cdr3_aa: CASSQLYRAGAGDTQYF

j_call: TRBJ2-3
d_call: TRBD1
clone_size: NA
cdr3_length: 15
v_call: TRBV5-1
cdr3_nt: TGCGCCAGCGCCCGACAGGGGGGGGGAACAGATACGCAGTATTTT
cdr3_aa: CASARQGGGTDTQYF

j_call: TRBJ2-1
d_call: TRBD2
clone_size: NA
cdr3_length: 15
v_call: TRBV27
cdr3_nt: TGTGCCGGCAGTTTAGGGACTAGCGGGAGGGGAGAGCAGTTCTTC
cdr3_aa: CAGSLGTSGRGEQFF

j_call: TRBJ2-5
d_call: TRBD1
clone_size: many
cdr3_length: 14
v_call: TRBV18
cdr3_nt: TGTGCCAGCGGAGGGACAGGGAGGAGAGAGACCCAGTACTTC
cdr3_aa: CASGGTGRRETQYF

j_call: TRBJ2-3
d_call: NA
clone_size: many
cdr3_length: 14
v_call: TRBV20-1
cdr3_nt: TGCAGTGCTAGAGTAGTCAGGAACACAGATACGCAGTATTTT
cdr3_aa: CSARVVRNTDTQYF

j_call: TRBJ2-7
d_call: NA
clone_size: many
cdr3_length: 14
v_call: TRBV9
cdr3_nt: TGTGCCAGCAGCGTAGCCCCCACCACCTACGAGCAGTACTTC
cdr3_aa: CASSVAPTTYEQYF

j_call: TRBJ2-7
d_call: NA
clone_size: many
cdr3_length: 15
v_call: TRBV28
cdr3_nt: TGTGCCAGCGGGAACGGCGGGACGATGATCTACGAGCAGTACTTC
cdr3_aa: CASGNGGTMIYEQYF

j_call: TRBJ2-1
d_call: NA
clone_size: few
cdr3_length: 13
v_call: TRBV7-9
cdr3_nt: TGTGCCAGCGGCGGACCCAGATACAATGAGCAGTTCTTC
cdr3_aa: CASGGPRYNEQFF

j_call: TRBJ1-5
d_call: TRBD1
clone_size: few
cdr3_length: 15
v_call: TRBV20-1
cdr3_nt: TGCAGTGCTAGAGATCGAGGCAGGGGGCGACAGCCCCAGCATTTT
cdr3_aa: CSARDRGRGRQPQHF

j_call: TRBJ2-7
d_call: NA
clone_size: NA
cdr3_length: 13
v_call: TRBV12-5
cdr3_nt: TGTGCTAGTGGAAGAACAGGGTACCACGAGCAGTACTTC
cdr3_aa: CASGRTGYHEQYF

j_call: TRBJ2-2
d_call: NA
clone_size: NA
cdr3_length: 12
v_call: TRBV30
cdr3_nt: TGTGCCTGGAGATGGGGGACCGGGGAGCTGTTTTTT
cdr3_aa: CAWRWGTGELFF